What follows is one TCR beta chain and its context. These data are taken from a study of blood T cell repertoires in COVID-19. Across the study: PBMCs, B-cell-depleted T cells, or T cells were the source of the cDNA or gDNA that made up the material.

CDR1 and CDR2 from the germline V gene are SGHRS and YFSETQ. This CDR3 spans 14 amino acids. With V trimmed by 4 bases and J by 11 bases, 9 bases remained unmatched. The data were produced by immunoSEQ multiplex PCR, yet TCRdb's version contains in-frame clones alone and is incomplete. The data contain around 100,000 clones, approximately 87% of them seen just once; the ten biggest clones take up less than 20%. The receptor was derived from a human donor in a cohort sampled during active COVID-19. Sequenced material: peripheral blood. The gene calls are TRBV5-1 and TRBJ2-5; 12 bases are a match to TRBD2. Here the CDR3 DNA reads TGCGCCAGCAGCCCTCTAGCGGGAGGGGAAGAGCAGTACTTC. It is translated as CASSPLAGGEEQYF.